This T cell receptor beta chain was found in a study of CD8 T cells in Susac syndrome. The RNA input was roughly 0.45 to 1 ug, and it was reverse transcribed with random hexamers. Multiplex PCR with immunoSEQ amplified the TCR beta CDR3 across 54 Vbeta and 13 Jbeta. TCRdb used MiXCR to reprocess the immunoSEQ multiplex PCR reads, holding one entry per CDR3 protein. The sample has tens of thousands of distinct CDR3 sequences; approximately 93% are singletons. Sequencing of TCR beta, carried out with a high-throughput approach, was applied to CD8+ and CD4+ T cells from the blood. The clonotype originates from a human donor in good health. Sequenced sample: CD8+ T cells from PBMCs.

CDR3: CASQIPNFYGYTF. The CDR3 DNA reads as TGTGCCAGCCAGATCCCCAACTTTTATGGCTACACCTTC. V gene TRBV6-1 combines with J gene TRBJ1-2; D gene uncertain. This CDR3 is built from 13 residues. Germline assignment: CDR1 MNHNS and CDR2 SASEGT. V lost 8 bases to trimming and J lost 5 bases, with 15 bases between them.